Reported below is one T cell receptor (beta chain). Repertoires were generated with immunoSEQ multiplex PCR, while TCRdb's copy carries only in-frame clones and drops some. The sample carries 150,000 to 200,000 clones, approximately 94% recorded once. Looked up from germline, CDR1 is LGHDT and CDR2 is YNNKEL (reference sequence). The V end was cut by 4 bases, the J end by 4 bases, with 16 bases between. The CDR3 sequence is 15 residues long. This specimen belongs to a study of control samples from healthy donors and cancer patients. Input material: blood. The sequence derives from a woman aged 18-29 years in good health. J is TRBJ2-5 and V is TRBV3-1 (or the pseudogene TRBV3-2); weak D call: TRBD2 (6 bases). The CDR3 loop reads CASSPLGLGGETQYF. DNA for the CDR3: TGTGCCAGCAGCCCACTTGGGTTGGGAGGAGAGACCCAGTACTTC.